This TCR beta chain was sequenced during a study of identical twins. Study-level findings and limits: Zero-insertion results could be subject to partial confounding by invariant MAIT and iNKT cells.

Regarding this clonotype: What it binds is not known.

CDR3 length: 11 residues. Germline CDR1 and CDR2: DFQATT and SNEGSKA (reference sequence). MiXCR, run by TCRdb on the 5' RACE reads, gives a single entry per CDR3 protein. The sample holds about 470,000 distinct CDR3 sequences, roughly 24% seen once. This same sample was also part of a study on T cells expressing NK-cell markers.

The source of this sequence is a young woman in good health. The sequenced sample consisted of CD4+ T cells sorted from blood. The chain employs TRBV20-1 and TRBJ2-7; the D is unclear. This CDR3 reads CSARFSYEQYF. The CDR3 DNA is TGCAGCGCTCGGTTCTCCTACGAGCAGTACTTC.